One sample yielded the 10 T cell receptor beta chains listed below, sequenced in a study of neurological immune-mediated disorders. TCRdb analysed the 5' RACE reads with MiXCR anew, one entry per CDR3 protein. The sample includes approximately 60,000 distinct CDR3 sequences, around 4.4% of them seen just once. The sequenced material came from PBMCs. All receptors come from a man aged 50 to 59 with multiple sclerosis.

This clonotype was seen at least ten times. V and J are TRBV7-2 and TRBJ1-6; D gene uncertain. The CDR3 has 13 residues. CDR1 and CDR2 from the germline V gene are SGHTA and FQGNSA. V gave up 2 bases and J gave up 10 bases, with 9 bases separating them. CDR3 sequence: CASSLIWPSPLHF. In DNA, the CDR3 is TGTGCCAGCAGCTTAATCTGGCCGTCACCCCTCCACTTT.

This clonotype was picked up a small number of times. This sequence joins TRBV20-1 and TRBJ2-3, with TRBD2 matching 8 bases. The CDR3 covers 14 residues. V gave up 3 bases and J gave up 0 bases; unmatched junction bases: 2. Per the germline V gene, CDR1 is DFQATT and CDR2 is SNEGSKA (reference sequence). DNA of the CDR3: TGCAGTGCTAGTTCTAGCGGGAGCACAGATACGCAGTATTTT. Its translation: CSASSSGSTDTQYF.

The chain joins TRBV20-1 to TRBJ1-2, with D perhaps matching TRBD1 (6 bases). The CDR3 contains 13 residues. Trimming cost V 6 bases and J 4 bases, with 15 bases left between them. CDR1 and CDR2 (germline): DFQATT, SNEGSKA (reference sequence). The CDR3 DNA follows: TGCAGTGCCAACTCGAGGGGGACCTATGGCTACACCTTC. Translation: CSANSRGTYGYTF.

This clonotype was seen a single time. Possible read error: a much larger clone is one base away. For the CDR3, the DNA is TGCAGTGCTAGTCCCGGAAAGGGGAATGAGCAGTTCTTC. It is translated as CSASPGKGNEQFF. This chain connects TRBV20-1 to TRBJ2-1, with D maybe TRBD1 (5 bases). This CDR3 contains 13 residues. Trimming cost V 3 bases and J 7 bases, with 13 bases left between them. Germline V gene lookup returns CDR1 DFQATT and CDR2 SNEGSKA (reference sequence).

This clonotype was detected many times. This chain joins TRBV28 and TRBJ2-7; no reliable D call. Germline V CDR1 and CDR2: MDHEN, SYDVKM. The germline V and J ends were trimmed by 3 bases and 1 base, with 4 bases remaining between them. This CDR3 is built from 12 residues. The CDR3 here is CASSFWSYEQYF. In nucleotides, the CDR3 is TGTGCCAGCAGTTTCTGGTCCTACGAGCAGTACTTC.

This clonotype was counted ten times or more. V is TRBV14 and J is TRBJ1-5, with D uncertain. The CDR3 is made up of 13 amino acids. Germline loops: CDR1 SGHDN, CDR2 FVKESK. Between the trimmed V and J ends, which lost 0 bases and 6 bases, there was a span of 6 bases. CDR3 loop: CASSQDYGQPQHF. The CDR3 DNA reads as TGTGCCAGCAGCCAAGATTACGGTCAGCCCCAGCATTTT.

This clonotype was picked up many times. The V gene is TRBV10-3, the J gene TRBJ2-3; D is possibly TRBD2 (6 bases). The CDR3 is made up of 14 amino acids. The ends were cut back, 4 bases at V and 1 base at J, with 9 bases in the middle. The germline V gene has CDR1 ENHRY and CDR2 SYGVKD. The CDR3 bases are TGTGCCATCAGTGCGGGCGGGGGCACAGATACGCAGTATTTT. It encodes CAISAGGGTDTQYF.

Many counts were recorded for this clonotype. This sequence joins TRBV5-1 and TRBJ2-5; perhaps TRBD1 as D (6 bases). Trimming cost V 2 bases and J 0 bases, with 8 bases left between them. CDR1 and CDR2 from the germline V gene are SGHRS and YFSETQ. This CDR3 contains 14 residues. In DNA, the CDR3 is TGCGCCAGCAGCTTCTGGACAGACCAAGAGACCCAGTACTTC. Its translation is CASSFWTDQETQYF.

This clonotype has at least ten counts. This chain uses TRBV28 with TRBJ2-7; D is unclear. V gave up 1 base and J gave up 0 bases, with 1 base separating them. This CDR3 region has 12 residues. Germline V gene data show CDR1 as MDHEN and CDR2 as SYDVKM. The CDR3 loop reads CASSLYSYEQYF. CDR3 nucleotide sequence: TGTGCCAGCAGTTTATACTCCTACGAGCAGTACTTC. Full variable domain (outside the CDR3, taken from reference TRBV28 and TRBJ2-7): DVKVTQSSRYLVKRTGEKVFLECVQDMDHENMFWYRQDPGLGLRLIYFSYDVKMKEKGDIPEGYSVSREKKERFSLILESASTNQTSMYLCASSLYSYEQYFGPGTRLTVT.

This clonotype was recorded at least ten times. This chain connects TRBV5-5 to TRBJ1-2, with unresolved D. Trimming cost V 6 bases and J 0 bases, with 12 bases left between them. The CDR3 spans 14 residues. Germline lookup yields CDR1 SGHKS and CDR2 YYEKEE (reference sequence). Written as DNA, the CDR3 is TGTGCCAGCAAACTTTCGACGGCTAACTATGGCTACACCTTC. It encodes CASKLSTANYGYTF.